This T cell receptor (beta chain) was profiled in a study of blood T cells in healthy people across ages. Study-wide results and limits: More naive CD4+ cells and higher diversity marked long-lived donors relative to aged donors.

CDR3 size: 14 residues. After removal of 5 bases from V and 6 bases from J, the junction contained 7 bases not matched to a gene. In germline, CDR1 is DFQATT, CDR2 SNEGSKA (reference sequence). Comment on this clonotype: As yet, its antigen is unknown.

Using a J-beta primer mix together with a sample-barcoded 5' primer, a second PCR was run for about 7 to 12 cycles. A single record per CDR3 protein comes from TCRdb applying MiXCR to the 5' RACE reads. The sample lists some 1.6 million distinct CDR3 sequences; around 36% were seen once. Input material: blood. This chain connects TRBV20-1 to TRBJ2-1, with 10 bases aligning to TRBD2. The receptor was derived from a woman aged 25 to 39 in good health. In DNA form, the CDR3 reads TGCAGTGCTGCTGGACTAGCGGCGCGCAATGAGCAGTTCTTC. Its translation: CSAAGLAARNEQFF.